Reported below is one TCR beta chain. Its antigen is not known. Some clones are missing from TCRdb's copy, which holds only in-frame ones; the method was immunoSEQ multiplex PCR. The sample has roughly 30,000 clones; about 93% are singletons. V gave up 4 bases and J gave up 0 bases, with 14 bases separating them. Germline V gene sequence: CDR1 SQVTM, CDR2 ANQGSEA. There are 15 residues in the CDR3. This specimen belongs to a study of T cell clonotyping in hematopoietic cell transplantation. Study-wide points: Few recipient clonotypes overlapped donors; over 95% were de novo at given depth. After transplant, recipient diversity fell while pathologically expanded clonotypes grew through day 180. Broader posttransplant TCR repertoire diversity was predicted by graft donor and pretransplant recipient Inverse Simpson Index values.

Samples: about 28 days before transplant, then days 30, 100 and 180 after. Source: PBMCs, taken 100 days after allogeneic stem cell transplant. This clonotype originated in a female patient aged 45-65 years who had an allogeneic stem cell transplant from a related donor, so the T cells may come from the graft donor. Some clones in this sample may be carry-over from other donors' samples. The chain uses TRBV29-1 and TRBJ2-3, with D maybe TRBD2 (6 bases). The CDR3 coding sequence is TGCAGCGTTGGGAGGAGGGCGGGGAGCACAGATACGCAGTATTTT. Translated, it gives CSVGRRAGSTDTQYF.